The 11 T cell receptor beta chains in this list originate from one sample, sequenced in a study of T cell responses to AZD1222 COVID-19 vaccine. TCRdb keeps only in-frame clones here, not all; method: immunoSEQ multiplex PCR. The sample records 100,000 to 150,000 clones, roughly 91% being singletons. The sample in question was peripheral blood, obtained on day 0 of AZD1222 vaccination. The origin of the receptors is an adult in good health.

The V and J genes are TRBV3-1 (or the pseudogene TRBV3-2) and TRBJ2-5, with TRBD2 matching 15 bases. Trimming removed 5 bases from V and 5 bases from J; junction bases left unmatched: 9. CDR1 and CDR2 from the germline V gene are LGHDT and YNNKEL (reference sequence). The CDR3 totals 17 residues. The CDR3 DNA follows: TGTGCCAGCAGCGCCCGGACTAGCGGGGGGGCTTGGGAGACCCAGTACTTC. This sequence encodes CASSARTSGGAWETQYF.

CDR3 residues: CASTVVGSYNEQFF. As DNA, the CDR3 is TGTGCCAGCACCGTCGTGGGCTCCTACAATGAGCAGTTCTTC. This rearrangement joins TRBV5-8 to TRBJ2-1; unclear D gene. The V gene lost 6 bases and the J gene lost 0 bases, with 10 bases spanning the gap. Germline values: CDR1 SGHTS, CDR2 YDEGEE. The CDR3 is made up of 14 amino acids.

This chain joins TRBV9 and TRBJ1-2; 10 positions match TRBD1. The CDR3 contains 15 residues. Trimming took 0 bases from V and 5 from J; bases not matched to a gene: 4. Germline CDR1 reads SGDLS; CDR2 reads YYNGEE. The CDR3 reads CASSVDGQGDYGYTF. The CDR3 DNA is TGTGCCAGCAGCGTAGACGGACAGGGGGATTATGGCTACACCTTC.

J is TRBJ2-3 and V is TRBV7-2, with D uncertain. The V and J ends lost 5 bases and 6 bases respectively, with 15 bases between them. Germline CDR1 reads SGHTA; CDR2 reads FQGNSA. The CDR3 runs 14 residues. CDR3 DNA: TGTGCCAGCAGCGAGGCTAGGCACTCGGATACGCAGTATTTT. Its protein is CASSEARHSDTQYF. Combining the CDR3 with reference TRBV7-2 and TRBJ2-3 gives the whole variable domain GAGVSQSPSNKVTEKGKDVELRCDPISGHTALYWYRQSLGQGLEFLIYFQGNSAPDKSGLPSDRFSAERTGGSVSTLTIQRTQQEDSAVYLCASSEARHSDTQYFGPGTRLTVL.

This clone was counted once. The chain carries TRBV6-5 and TRBJ1-1; D is perhaps TRBD1 (5 bases). V was clipped by 6 bases and J by 1 base, with 9 bases between them. CDR1 MNHEY and CDR2 SVGAGI come from the germline V gene. The CDR3 is made up of 13 amino acids. This CDR3 reads CASRTTGNTEAFF. In DNA form, the CDR3 reads TGTGCCAGCAGGACAACAGGGAACACTGAAGCTTTCTTT.

The chain joins TRBV27 to TRBJ2-7; TRBD2 aligns across 9 bases. Germline V gene sequence: CDR1 MNHEY, CDR2 SMNVEV (reference sequence). This CDR3 contains 15 residues. V lost 6 bases to trimming and J lost 4 bases; unmatched junction nucleotides: 10. The CDR3 DNA is TGTGCCAGCAGCTATAGCGGGAGTGTGGGATACGAGCAGTACTTC. Its translation: CASSYSGSVGYEQYF.

The chain is built from TRBV5-1 and TRBJ1-3, with D tentatively TRBD1 (5 bases). This CDR3 has 16 amino acids. Germline loops: CDR1 SGHRS, CDR2 YFSETQ. Trimming left V 0 bases short and J 0 bases short, with 10 bases between. CDR3 sequence (DNA): TGCGCCAGCAGCTTGGAAGGGACCCTCTCTGGAAACACCATATATTTT. Amino acid sequence: CASSLEGTLSGNTIYF.

V and J are TRBV18 and TRBJ2-5; no definite D call. The germline V gene encodes CDR1 KGHSH and CDR2 LQKENI. The CDR3 runs to 17 residues. The germline V and J ends were trimmed by 2 bases and 8 bases, with 24 bases remaining between them. CDR3 DNA: TGTGCCAGCTCACCATTTCTACGGGCAGGAGAGTCGGAAACCCAGTACTTC. Translated: CASSPFLRAGESETQYF.

The rearrangement links TRBV6-2 or TRBV6-3 to TRBJ1-5; maybe TRBD1 (6 bases). V lost 4 bases and J lost 4, with 20 bases in between. Germline V gene sequence: CDR1 MNHEY, CDR2 SVGEGT. The CDR3 contains 17 residues. The CDR3 is CASSCLGGSDCNQPQHF. The CDR3 DNA is TGTGCCAGCAGTTGCTTGGGGGGCTCGGATTGTAATCAGCCCCAGCATTTT.

The chain couples TRBV30 to TRBJ1-1, with TRBD1 matching over 8 bases. The CDR3 sequence is 16 residues long. Germline-derived CDR1 and CDR2 are GTSNPN and SVGIG (reference sequence). The junction had 13 bases not matched to a gene; V was cut back by 3 bases and J by 4 bases. CDR3 sequence: CAWSPRQGRGSTEAFF. CDR3 DNA: TGTGCCTGGAGCCCCCGACAGGGGCGAGGCAGCACTGAAGCTTTCTTT.

This chain uses TRBV27 with TRBJ1-6, with TRBD1 matching 9 bases. Germline loops: CDR1 MNHEY, CDR2 SMNVEV (reference sequence). Germline trimming cut 1 base from V and 10 bases from J; bases unmatched to any gene: 2. The length of the CDR3 is 14 residues. The CDR3 loop reads CASSLWDRVSPLHF. CDR3 nucleotide sequence: TGTGCCAGCAGTTTATGGGACAGGGTATCACCCCTCCACTTT.